These 21 T cell receptor beta chains were sequenced from one sample in a study of blood T cell repertoires in COVID-19. Sequencing used immunoSEQ multiplex PCR; TCRdb keeps in-frame clones, though not all of them. This table holds 110,000 to 150,000 clones, about 80% found once. Specimen: peripheral blood. These receptors originate from a man between 65 and 85 years old who had recovered from COVID-19.

This clone has just one count. The chain has TRBV29-1 and TRBJ2-5, with D hard to call. The CDR3 spans 11 residues. Germline V CDR1 and CDR2: SQVTM, ANQGSEA. The CDR3 loop reads CSGQFPETQYF. CDR3 sequence (DNA): TGCAGTGGGCAGTTCCCAGAGACCCAGTACTTC.

The chain couples TRBV5-6 to TRBJ1-2; D is unresolved. The CDR3 length is 13 residues. Germline-derived CDR1 and CDR2 are SGHDT and YYEEEE. The V gene lost 1 base and the J gene lost 6 bases, with 10 bases spanning the gap. The chain's CDR3 is CASSLLSNDGYTF. The CDR3 region has the DNA TGTGCCAGCAGCTTGCTTAGTAATGATGGCTACACCTTC.

The chain has TRBV6-6 and TRBJ1-1, with a tentative D call TRBD1 (6 bases). The length of the CDR3 is 14 residues. Germline CDR1 reads MNHNY; CDR2 reads SVGAGI (reference sequence). Trimming removed 5 bases at V and 7 bases at J, with 17 bases between. The CDR3 is CASSGFTGSNEAFF. The CDR3 nucleotides read TGTGCCAGCAGTGGATTTACAGGGTCGAATGAAGCTTTCTTT.

The chain combines TRBV4-1 with TRBJ2-7; the D gene is possibly TRBD1 (5 bases). V was shortened by 0 bases and J by 6 bases, with 15 bases between the two germline ends. The CDR3 runs to 15 residues. Germline lookup yields CDR1 MGHRA and CDR2 YSYEKL. The CDR3 nucleotides read TGCGCCAGCAGCCAAGATGGGGCAGGGCAAAGCGAGCAGTACTTC. Translating gives CASSQDGAGQSEQYF.

Here the CDR3 reads CSVYPEIRGKTQYF. CDR3 coding DNA: TGCAGCGTTTACCCGGAAATCAGGGGAAAGACCCAGTACTTC. This chain links TRBV29-1 with TRBJ2-5; possibly TRBD1 for D (6 bases). From germline, CDR1 is SQVTM and CDR2 ANQGSEA. The ends were cut back, 5 bases at V and 6 bases at J, with 19 bases in the middle. The CDR3 loop spans 14 amino acids. The full variable domain, in which reference TRBV29-1 and TRBJ2-5 provide the parts outside the CDR3, is SAVISQKPSRDICQRGTSLTIQCQVDSQVTMMFWYRQQPGQSLTLIATANQGSEATYESGFVIDKFPISRPNLTFSTLTVSNMSPEDSSIYLCSVYPEIRGKTQYFGPGTRLLVL.

The chain couples TRBV27 to TRBJ2-1; 8 nucleotides agree with TRBD2. Germline trimming cut 4 bases from V and 0 bases from J; bases unmatched to any gene: 17. Germline V CDR1 and CDR2: MNHEY, SMNVEV (reference sequence). The CDR3 is made up of 20 amino acids. DNA for the CDR3: TGTGCCAGCAGTTCTCCCACCTTCTCCGGGACTAGGAGCTCCTACAATGAGCAGTTCTTC. Translated, it gives CASSSPTFSGTRSSYNEQFF.

V is TRBV3-1 (or the pseudogene TRBV3-2) and J is TRBJ2-5; possibly TRBD2 for D (6 bases). Germline V gives CDR1 LGHDT, CDR2 YNNKEL (reference sequence). The CDR3 runs 15 residues. V lost 0 bases and J lost 5, with 13 bases in between. CDR3 DNA sequence: TGTGCCAGCAGCCAAGACGCGGGGTACCGGGAGACCCAGTACTTC. Translating it yields CASSQDAGYRETQYF.

The chain carries TRBV2 and TRBJ2-5; maybe TRBD2 (5 bases). The germline V and J ends were trimmed by 8 bases and 9 bases, with 13 bases remaining between them. CDR1 and CDR2 (germline): SNHLY, FYNNEI. The CDR3 consists of 11 residues. CDR3 nucleotides: TGTGCCAGCGCCCCGAGGGATGCCCAGTACTTC. This codes for CASAPRDAQYF.

The chain combines TRBV6-2 or TRBV6-3 with TRBJ2-4, with TRBD2 matching 8 bases. Germline V gene lookup returns CDR1 MNHEY and CDR2 SVGEGT. The J segment lost 5 bases and the V segment lost 0 bases, leaving 0 bases of the junction unmatched. This CDR3 comprises 14 residues. This chain's CDR3 is CASSYSTSENIQYF. The DNA of the CDR3 is TGTGCCAGCAGTTACTCGACTAGCGAAAACATTCAGTACTTC.

The V and J genes are TRBV2 and TRBJ1-1; D gene ambiguous. The V gene's germline CDR1 is SNHLY and CDR2 FYNNEI. This CDR3 is 13 amino acids long. Trimming took off 3 bases at V and 6 bases at J, with 11 bases between the two ends. The chain's CDR3 is CASSEDGVSEAFF. The CDR3 DNA reads TGTGCCAGCAGTGAGGACGGGGTATCTGAAGCTTTCTTT.

The chain uses TRBV5-1 and TRBJ2-3; D possibly corresponds to TRBD1 (6 bases). From germline, CDR1 is SGHRS and CDR2 YFSETQ. The V and J ends lost 6 bases and 6 bases respectively, with 14 bases between them. The CDR3 runs to 13 residues. CDR3 residues: CASTLQGPDTQYF. The CDR3 DNA sequence: TGCGCCAGCACCCTACAGGGCCCGGATACGCAGTATTTT. The whole variable domain, remainder taken from reference TRBV5-1 and TRBJ2-3, is KAGVTQTPRYLIKTRGQQVTLSCSPISGHRSVSWYQQTPGQGLQFLFEYFSETQRNKGNFPGRFSGRQFSNSRSEMNVSTLELGDSALYLCASTLQGPDTQYFGPGTRLTVL.

The rearrangement uses TRBV21-1 and TRBJ2-7; the table's TRBD1 call for D was not verified on the DNA. TRBV21-1 is flagged as a pseudogene. This CDR3 contains 15 residues. The CDR3 loop is CASSNPPGGTGEQYF. CDR3 bases: TGTGCCAGCAGCAATCCGCCAGGGGGAACCGGAGAGCAGTACTTC.

This clone was detected only once. This CDR3 reads CASSDSTGMNTEAFF. DNA of the CDR3: TGTGCCAGCAGCGACTCCACAGGGATGAACACTGAAGCTTTCTTT. The chain employs TRBV25-1 and TRBJ1-1; a weak D match, TRBD1 (6 bases). The V end was cut by 6 bases, the J end by 0 bases, with 14 bases between. The CDR3 extends over 15 amino acids. The germline CDR1 and CDR2 sequences are MGHDK and SYGVNS.

The chain couples TRBV7-9 to TRBJ2-4; 7 nucleotides agree with TRBD1. With 5 bases clipped from V and 3 bases from J, the junction kept 13 bases outside the gene matches. CDR3 size: 17 residues. The germline gives CDR1 SEHNR, CDR2 FQNEAQ (reference sequence). CDR3 sequence (DNA): TGTGCCAGCAGCCCTGGGGGCAGGGGGTATGACAAAAACATTCAGTACTTC. This encodes CASSPGGRGYDKNIQYF.

There are many counts of this clone. This sequence joins TRBV19 and TRBJ1-2, with D maybe TRBD1 (6 bases). V lost 7 bases and J 4 bases, leaving 10 bases between the germline ends. Looked up from germline, CDR1 is LNHDA and CDR2 is SQIVND (reference sequence). The CDR3 consists of 12 residues. The CDR3 nucleotides read TGTGCCAGTAACAGGGAGGGCTATGGCTACACCTTC. Protein sequence: CASNREGYGYTF. The full variable domain, rest sourced from reference TRBV19 and TRBJ1-2, is DGGITQSPKYLFRKEGQNVTLSCEQNLNHDAMYWYRQDPGQGLRLIYYSQIVNDFQKGDIAEGYSVSREKKESFPLTVTSAQKNPTAFYLCASNREGYGYTFGSGTRLTVV.

This clone was recorded once. CDR3: CASSFLGQGSTDTQYF. The CDR3 DNA sequence: TGTGCCAGTAGTTTCCTGGGACAGGGGAGCACAGATACGCAGTATTTT. The V call is TRBV19, the J call TRBJ2-3, with 10 positions matching TRBD1. The CDR3 consists of 16 residues. Per germline, CDR1 LNHDA and CDR2 SQIVND (reference sequence). V lost 5 bases, J lost 0 bases, and 5 bases stayed unmatched.

The rearrangement uses TRBV18 and TRBJ1-3; D is unclear. V was clipped by 1 base and J by 3 bases, with 10 bases between them. Germline CDR1 reads KGHSH; CDR2 reads LQKENI. CDR3 size: 15 residues. This chain's CDR3 is CASSPHTGGGNTIYF. CDR3 coding DNA: TGTGCCAGCTCACCACACACCGGCGGTGGAAACACCATATATTTT.

The rearrangement uses TRBV30 and TRBJ1-1, with a tentative D call TRBD1 (6 bases). V shed 2 bases and J shed 4 bases, with 14 bases lying between them. CDR1 and CDR2 from the germline V gene are GTSNPN and SVGIG (reference sequence). CDR3 length equals 14 residues. The DNA of the CDR3 is TGTGCCTGGAGTAGGTGGGGGCCGAGCACTGAAGCTTTCTTT. This translates into CAWSRWGPSTEAFF.

The chain uses TRBV9 and TRBJ2-1, with 14 bases aligning to TRBD2. The CDR3 contains 16 residues. Trimming took 2 bases from V and 8 from J; bases not matched to a gene: 6. Germline V gives CDR1 SGDLS, CDR2 YYNGEE. The CDR3 region is CASSVGTSGSRDEQFF. The CDR3 DNA is TGTGCCAGCAGCGTCGGGACTAGCGGGAGTAGGGATGAGCAGTTCTTC. The complete variable domain, with remaining parts taken from reference TRBV9 and TRBJ2-1, reads DSGVTQTPKHLITATGQRVTLRCSPRSGDLSVYWYQQSLDQGLQFLIQYYNGEERAKGNILERFSAQQFPDLHSELNLSSLELGDSALYFCASSVGTSGSRDEQFFGPGTRLTVL.

The chain recombines TRBV7-8 with TRBJ1-5; 8 bases are shared with TRBD1. The length of the CDR3 is 15 residues. The V gene end was trimmed by 4 bases and the J gene end by 6 bases; junction bases not matched to a gene: 8. The germline gives CDR1 SGHVS, CDR2 FQNEAQ. The CDR3 reads CASSSWTGSVQPQHF. The DNA of the CDR3 is TGTGCCAGCAGCTCCTGGACAGGGTCGGTTCAGCCCCAGCATTTT. The full variable domain, its missing parts supplied by reference TRBV7-8 and TRBJ1-5, is GAGVSQSPRYKVAKRGQDVALRCDPISGHVSLFWYQQALGQGPEFLTYFQNEAQLDKSGLPSDRFFAERPEGSVSTLKIQRTQQEDSAVYLCASSSWTGSVQPQHFGDGTRLSIL.

The V gene is TRBV11-2, the J gene TRBJ2-1; D is unclear. Trimming shortened V by 0 bases and J by 5 bases, and 11 bases separated the two germline ends. Germline CDR1 SGHAT, CDR2 FQNNGV. The length of the CDR3 is 15 residues. The DNA for the CDR3 is TGTGCCAGCAGCTTAGATGAGGAGTGGAACAATGAGCAGTTCTTC. As protein: CASSLDEEWNNEQFF.